The 7 T cell receptor beta chains presented below share a single source sample, sequenced in a study of blood T cell repertoires in COVID-19 (TCRdb year 2020). To prepare the library, the immunoSEQ multiplex PCR assay was applied. The source is immuneACCESS, and TCRdb retained only in-frame sequences with V and J called. Part of the clones is not carried over; for the studies checked, unresolved V genes explain less than half of this, and the remainder is unexplained. The sample table holds over 200,000 clones, of which 85% to 90% were seen once. The top ten constitute 1.2% of the sample. The sequencing sample was made of PBMCs or T cells enriched from blood (not recorded which). The receptors come from a man younger than 40 who had recovered from COVID-19.

The V call is TRBV5-1, the J call TRBJ2-2, with 12 bases matching TRBD2. Germline CDR1 reads SGHRS; CDR2 reads YFSETQ. This CDR3 comprises 15 residues. The V and J ends lost 5 bases and 5 bases, in that order; junction bases with no gene match: 4. CDR3 protein: CASRYLAGGTGELFF. The CDR3, as DNA: TGCGCCAGCAGGTACCTAGCGGGAGGGACCGGGGAGCTGTTTTTT.

This chain joins TRBV15 and TRBJ2-3; TRBD2 matches at 7 bases. The CDR3 is made up of 14 amino acids. The V gene end was trimmed by 4 bases and the J gene end by 0 bases; junction bases not matched to a gene: 1. The germline CDR1 and CDR2 sequences are LNHNV and YYDKDF (reference sequence). CDR3 nucleotide sequence: TGTGCCACCAGCAACGGGGGGAGCACAGATACGCAGTATTTT. As protein: CATSNGGSTDTQYF. The entire variable domain, with the rest obtained from reference TRBV15 and TRBJ2-3, is as follows: DAMVIQNPRYQVTQFGKPVTLSCSQTLNHNVMYWYQQKSSQAPKLLFHYYDKDFNNEADTPDNFQSRRPNTSFCFLDIRSPGLGDTAMYLCATSNGGSTDTQYFGPGTRLTVL.

The V and J genes are TRBV10-2 and TRBJ1-1; D possibly corresponds to TRBD1 (6 bases). The CDR3 has 16 residues. The germline V gene encodes CDR1 WSHSY and CDR2 SAAADI. Deletions cut 0 bases from V and 2 bases from J, with 13 bases between. The CDR3 loop is CASSESRTGSNTEAFF. As DNA, the CDR3 is TGCGCCAGCAGTGAGTCGAGAACAGGGAGTAACACTGAAGCTTTCTTT.

The rearrangement uses TRBV7-2 and TRBJ2-2, with 10 bases fitting TRBD2. Germline CDR1 SGHTA, CDR2 FQGNSA. CDR3 length equals 18 residues. V trimming: 5 bases; J trimming: 2 bases; junction bases outside the gene matches: 11. CDR3 protein: CASSKKGIAGGNTGELFF. CDR3 nucleotide sequence: TGTGCCAGCAGCAAGAAAGGCATAGCGGGAGGAAACACCGGGGAGCTGTTTTTT.

This rearrangement joins TRBV14 to TRBJ2-1, with 11 bases matching TRBD2. The V and J ends lost 5 bases and 4 bases, in that order; junction bases with no gene match: 1. The germline V gene has CDR1 SGHDN and CDR2 FVKESK. The CDR3 is made up of 14 amino acids. Written as DNA, the CDR3 is TGTGCCAGCAGCGTAGCGGGGGGGTACAATGAGCAGTTCTTC. Translated, it gives CASSVAGGYNEQFF.

Only a few counts were recorded for this clone. This chain connects TRBV5-1 to TRBJ2-1, with 12 nucleotides matching TRBD2. The V and J ends lost 4 bases and 8 bases, in that order; junction bases with no gene match: 7. The CDR3 is 15 residues long. The germline gives CDR1 SGHRS, CDR2 YFSETQ. The CDR3 protein is CASSLIRLAGDEQFF. Here the CDR3 DNA reads TGCGCCAGCAGCCTTATTCGACTAGCGGGAGATGAGCAGTTCTTC.

J is TRBJ2-1 and V is TRBV27, with 8 bases identical to TRBD2. Trimming at V came to 2 bases and at J to 8 bases, leaving 11 bases not matched to a gene. The V gene's germline CDR1 is MNHEY and CDR2 SMNVEV (reference sequence). The CDR3 spans 16 residues. The CDR3 DNA sequence: TGTGCCAGCAGTTTACAATTACGGGAGGGTTTCCATGAGCAGTTCTTC. Translating it yields CASSLQLREGFHEQFF.